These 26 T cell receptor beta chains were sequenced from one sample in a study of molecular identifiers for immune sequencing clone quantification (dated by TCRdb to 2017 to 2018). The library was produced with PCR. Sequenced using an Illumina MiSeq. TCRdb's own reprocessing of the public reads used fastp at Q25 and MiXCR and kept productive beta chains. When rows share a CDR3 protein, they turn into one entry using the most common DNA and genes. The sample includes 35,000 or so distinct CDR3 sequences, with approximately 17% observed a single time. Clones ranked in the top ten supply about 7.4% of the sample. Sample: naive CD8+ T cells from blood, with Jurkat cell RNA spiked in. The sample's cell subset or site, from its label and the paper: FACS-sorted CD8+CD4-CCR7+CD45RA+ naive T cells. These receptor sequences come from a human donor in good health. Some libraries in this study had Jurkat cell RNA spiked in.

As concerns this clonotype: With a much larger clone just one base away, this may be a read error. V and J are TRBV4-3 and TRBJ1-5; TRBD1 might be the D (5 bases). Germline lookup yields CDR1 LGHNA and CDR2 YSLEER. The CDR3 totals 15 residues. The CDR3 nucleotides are TGCGCCAGCGGCCAAGCCGCCGGGACCCCGTGGCCCCAGCATTTT. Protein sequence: CASGQAAGTPWPQHF.

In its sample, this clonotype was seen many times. The CDR3 DNA sequence: TGTGCCAGCAGCATCTTACAGGGGAAGAATGAGCAGTTCTTC. Translating gives CASSILQGKNEQFF. The V call is TRBV7-9, the J call TRBJ2-1, with 7 nucleotides matching TRBD1. The CDR3 has 14 amino acids. Per germline, CDR1 SEHNR and CDR2 FQNEAQ (reference sequence). V was clipped by 5 bases and J by 7 bases; unmatched bases: 8.

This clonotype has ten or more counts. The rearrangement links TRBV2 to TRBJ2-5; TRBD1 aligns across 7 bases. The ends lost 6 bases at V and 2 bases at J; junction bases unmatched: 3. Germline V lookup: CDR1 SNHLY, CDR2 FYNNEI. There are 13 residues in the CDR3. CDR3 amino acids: CASRNRGQETQYF. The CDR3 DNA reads TGTGCCAGCAGAAACAGGGGACAAGAGACCCAGTACTTC.

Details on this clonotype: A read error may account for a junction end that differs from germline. CDR3 DNA sequence: TGTGCCGGCAGCTTACTGCCAGGCACTGAAGCTTTCTTT. This sequence encodes CAGSLLPGTEAFF. The chain recombines TRBV7-3 with TRBJ1-1; D remains ambiguous. This CDR3 region has 13 residues. Germline values: CDR1 SGHTA, CDR2 FQGTGA.

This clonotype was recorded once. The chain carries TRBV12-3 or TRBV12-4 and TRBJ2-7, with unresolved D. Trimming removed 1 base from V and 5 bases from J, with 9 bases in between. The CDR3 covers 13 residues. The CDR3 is CASSLGLLNEQYF. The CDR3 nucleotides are TGTGCCAGCAGTTTAGGCCTCCTTAACGAGCAGTACTTC.

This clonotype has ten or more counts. The CDR3 DNA reads TGTGCCAGCAGAGAAGGACAGCGGACTAGCGGGAGACGGACCGGGGAGCTGTTTTTT. Its translation is CASREGQRTSGRRTGELFF. J is TRBJ2-2 and V is TRBV6-2 or TRBV6-3; 13 nucleotides match TRBD2. Germline lookup yields CDR1 MNHEY and CDR2 SVGEGT. The length of the CDR3 is 19 residues. Trimming removed 6 bases from V and 5 bases from J; junction bases left unmatched: 15.

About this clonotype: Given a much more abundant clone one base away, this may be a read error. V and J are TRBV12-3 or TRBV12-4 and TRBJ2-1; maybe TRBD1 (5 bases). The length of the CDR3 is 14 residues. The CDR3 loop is CASSPPPTDNEHFF. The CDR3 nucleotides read TGTGCCAGCAGTCCACCCCCGACAGACAATGAGCATTTCTTC.

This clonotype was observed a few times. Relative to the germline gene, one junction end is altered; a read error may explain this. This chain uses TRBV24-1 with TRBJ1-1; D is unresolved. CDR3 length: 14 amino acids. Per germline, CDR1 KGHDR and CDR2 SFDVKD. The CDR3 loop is CAASDSNSFSEAFF. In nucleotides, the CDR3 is TGTGCCGCCAGTGATTCAAACTCCTTTTCGGAGGCTTTCTTT.

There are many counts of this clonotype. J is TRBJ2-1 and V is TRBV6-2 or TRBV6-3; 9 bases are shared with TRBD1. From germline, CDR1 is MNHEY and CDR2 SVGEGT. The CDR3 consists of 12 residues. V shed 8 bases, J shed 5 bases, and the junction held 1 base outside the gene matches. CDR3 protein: CASWDRDNEQFF. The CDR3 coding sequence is TGTGCCAGCTGGGACAGGGACAATGAGCAGTTCTTC.

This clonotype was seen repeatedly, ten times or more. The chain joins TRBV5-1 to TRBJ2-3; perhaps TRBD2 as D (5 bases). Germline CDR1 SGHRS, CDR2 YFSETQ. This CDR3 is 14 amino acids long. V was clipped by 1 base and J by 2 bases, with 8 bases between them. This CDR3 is CASSLTGITDTQYF. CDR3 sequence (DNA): TGCGCCAGCAGCTTGACGGGAATCACAGATACGCAGTATTTT.

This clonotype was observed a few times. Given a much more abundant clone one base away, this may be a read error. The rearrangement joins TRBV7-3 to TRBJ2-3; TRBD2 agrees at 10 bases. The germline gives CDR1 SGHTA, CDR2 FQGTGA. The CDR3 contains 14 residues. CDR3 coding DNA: TGTGTCAGCAGCTTAGCGGGAGGAACAGATACGCAGTATTTT. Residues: CVSSLAGGTDTQYF.

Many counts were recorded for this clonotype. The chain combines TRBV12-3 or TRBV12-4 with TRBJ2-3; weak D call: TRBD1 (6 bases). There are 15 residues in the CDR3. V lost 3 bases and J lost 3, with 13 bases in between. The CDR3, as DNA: TGTGCCAGCAGTTTCTCAGGGGACCTTACAGATACGCAGTATTTT. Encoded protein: CASSFSGDLTDTQYF.

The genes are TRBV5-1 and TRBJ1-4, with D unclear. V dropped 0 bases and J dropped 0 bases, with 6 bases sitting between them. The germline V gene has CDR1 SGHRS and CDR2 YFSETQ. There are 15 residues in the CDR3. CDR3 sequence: CASSLVTATNEKLFF. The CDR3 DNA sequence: TGCGCCAGCAGCTTGGTTACTGCAACTAATGAAAAACTGTTTTTT.

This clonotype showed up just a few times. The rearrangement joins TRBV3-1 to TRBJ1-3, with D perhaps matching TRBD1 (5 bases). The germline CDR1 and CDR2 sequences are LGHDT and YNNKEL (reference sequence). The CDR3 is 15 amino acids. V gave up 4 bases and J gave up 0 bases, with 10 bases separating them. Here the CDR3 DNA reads TGTGCCAGCAGCCGACCGGGACTCTCTGGAAACACCATATATTTT. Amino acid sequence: CASSRPGLSGNTIYF.

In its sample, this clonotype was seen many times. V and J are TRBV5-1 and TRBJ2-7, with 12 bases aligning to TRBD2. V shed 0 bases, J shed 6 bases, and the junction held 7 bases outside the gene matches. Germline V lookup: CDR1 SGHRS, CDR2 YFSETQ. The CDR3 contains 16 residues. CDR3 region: CASSLDLAGGPSEQYF. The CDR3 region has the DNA TGCGCCAGCAGCTTGGACCTAGCGGGAGGGCCGAGCGAGCAGTACTTC.

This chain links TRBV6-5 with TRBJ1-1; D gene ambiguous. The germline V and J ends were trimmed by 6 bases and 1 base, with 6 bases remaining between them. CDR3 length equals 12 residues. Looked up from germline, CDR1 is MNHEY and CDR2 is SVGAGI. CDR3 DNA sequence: TGTGCCAGCAGGACTACGAACACTGAAGCTTTCTTT. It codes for CASRTTNTEAFF.

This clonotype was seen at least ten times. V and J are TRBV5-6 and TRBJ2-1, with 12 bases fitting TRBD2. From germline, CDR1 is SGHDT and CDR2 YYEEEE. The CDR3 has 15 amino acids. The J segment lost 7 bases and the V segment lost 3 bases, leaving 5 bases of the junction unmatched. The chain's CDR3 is CASSSASGRENEQFF. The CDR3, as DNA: TGTGCCAGCAGCTCCGCTAGCGGGAGGGAGAATGAGCAGTTCTTC.

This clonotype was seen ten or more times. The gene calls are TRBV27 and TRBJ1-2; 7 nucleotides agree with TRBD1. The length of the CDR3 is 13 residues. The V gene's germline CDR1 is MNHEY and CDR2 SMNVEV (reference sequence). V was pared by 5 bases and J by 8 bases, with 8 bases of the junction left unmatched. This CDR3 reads CASSLTGADGYTF. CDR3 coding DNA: TGTGCCAGCAGTCTTACAGGGGCGGACGGCTACACCTTC.

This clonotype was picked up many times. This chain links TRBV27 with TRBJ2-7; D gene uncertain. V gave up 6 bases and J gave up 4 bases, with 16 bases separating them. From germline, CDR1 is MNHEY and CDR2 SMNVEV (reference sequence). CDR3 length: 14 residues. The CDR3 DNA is TGTGCCAGCAGGGTCCTAGTAGCCCCTTACGAGCAGTACTTC. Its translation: CASRVLVAPYEQYF.

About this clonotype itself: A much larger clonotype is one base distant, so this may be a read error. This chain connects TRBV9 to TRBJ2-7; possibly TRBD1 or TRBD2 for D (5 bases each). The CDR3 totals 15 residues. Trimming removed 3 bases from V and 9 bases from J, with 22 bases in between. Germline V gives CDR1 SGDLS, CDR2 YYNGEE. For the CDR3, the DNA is TGTGCCAGCAGCGCAACTAGAACCCAGGGTTCCGGGCAGTACTTC. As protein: CASSATRTQGSGQYF.

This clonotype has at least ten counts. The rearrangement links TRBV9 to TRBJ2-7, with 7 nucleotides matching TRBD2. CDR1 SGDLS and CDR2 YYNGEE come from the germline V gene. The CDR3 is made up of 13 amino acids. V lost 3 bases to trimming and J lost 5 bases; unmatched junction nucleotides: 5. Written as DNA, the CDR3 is TGTGCCAGCAGCGCCGGGGGGACCGACGAGCAGTACTTC. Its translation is CASSAGGTDEQYF.

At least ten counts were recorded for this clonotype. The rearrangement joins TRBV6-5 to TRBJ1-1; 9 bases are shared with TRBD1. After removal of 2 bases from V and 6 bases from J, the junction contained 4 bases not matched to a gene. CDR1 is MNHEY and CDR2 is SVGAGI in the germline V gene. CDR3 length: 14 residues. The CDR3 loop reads CASSYGTGPAEAFF. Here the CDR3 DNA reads TGTGCCAGCAGTTACGGGACAGGGCCCGCTGAAGCTTTCTTT.

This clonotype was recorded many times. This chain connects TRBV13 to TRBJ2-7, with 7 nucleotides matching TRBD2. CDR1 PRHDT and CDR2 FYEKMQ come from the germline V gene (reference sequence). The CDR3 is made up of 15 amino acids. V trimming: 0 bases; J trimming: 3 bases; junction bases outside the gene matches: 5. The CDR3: CASSLGASGYYEQYF. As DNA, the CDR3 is TGTGCCAGCAGCTTAGGGGCTAGCGGATACTACGAGCAGTACTTC.

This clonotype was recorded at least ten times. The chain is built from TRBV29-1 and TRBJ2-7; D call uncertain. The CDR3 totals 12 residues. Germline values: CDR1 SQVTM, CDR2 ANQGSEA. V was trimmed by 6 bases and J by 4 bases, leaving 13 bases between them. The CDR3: CSVTIPNYEQYF. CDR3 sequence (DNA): TGCAGCGTCACTATCCCAAATTACGAGCAGTACTTC.

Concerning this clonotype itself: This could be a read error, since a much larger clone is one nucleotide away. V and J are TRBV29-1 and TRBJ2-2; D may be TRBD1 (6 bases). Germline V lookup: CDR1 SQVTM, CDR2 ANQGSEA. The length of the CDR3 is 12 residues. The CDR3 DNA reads TGCAGCGTGTACAGGGTTTCCGGGGAGCTGCTTTTT. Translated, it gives CSVYRVSGELLF.

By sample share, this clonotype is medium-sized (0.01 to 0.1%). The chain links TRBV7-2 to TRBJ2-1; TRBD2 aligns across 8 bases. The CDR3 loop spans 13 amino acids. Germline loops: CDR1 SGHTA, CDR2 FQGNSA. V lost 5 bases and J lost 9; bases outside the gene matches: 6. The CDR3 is CASSPGTRVEQFF. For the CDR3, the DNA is TGTGCCAGCAGCCCGGGGACTAGGGTTGAGCAGTTCTTC.